The 5 T cell receptor beta chains reported below all come from one sample, sequenced in a study of cytomegalovirus exposure and HLA in healthy donors (TCRdb year 2017). Library preparation used the immunoSEQ multiplex PCR assay. The multiplex PCR relied on a mix of 60 forward primers for TCR Vbeta segments and 13 reverse primers for TCR Jbeta segments. Held by TCRdb, this immuneACCESS table contains in-frame sequences only and omits some clones. Under half of the omission traces to an unresolved V gene where checked; the cause of the rest is unknown. Here the sample has roughly 100,000 clones; approximately 64% occur a single time. The ten largest clones capture about 4.4% of the sample. Sequences were obtained from PBMCs. The receptors derive from a human donor in good health.

This sequence joins TRBV7-9 and TRBJ2-7, with TRBD1 matching over 11 bases. CDR1 SEHNR and CDR2 FQNEAQ come from the germline V gene (reference sequence). CDR3 length: 15 amino acids. V trimming: 5 bases; J trimming: 5 bases; junction bases outside the gene matches: 8. The CDR3 reads CASSIGQGAYDEQYF. CDR3 DNA sequence: TGTGCCAGCAGCATTGGACAGGGGGCATACGACGAGCAGTACTTC.

The chain has TRBV19 and TRBJ2-2; TRBD1 agrees at 8 bases. The germline V gene encodes CDR1 LNHDA and CDR2 SQIVND (reference sequence). The CDR3 runs 14 residues. The V and J ends lost 8 bases and 4 bases, in that order; junction bases with no gene match: 6. CDR3 region: CASHGTGGTGELFF. The CDR3 nucleotides are TGTGCCAGTCATGGGACAGGAGGCACCGGGGAGCTGTTTTTT.

The rearrangement links TRBV5-8 to TRBJ2-1; 13 nucleotides match TRBD2. The CDR3 sequence is 16 residues long. Per the germline V gene, CDR1 is SGHTS and CDR2 is YDEGEE. V gave up 4 bases and J gave up 4 bases; unmatched junction bases: 5. The CDR3: CASSRRTSGSYNEQFF. CDR3 DNA sequence: TGTGCCAGCAGCCGCAGGACTAGCGGGAGTTACAATGAGCAGTTCTTC.

This clone was seen more than once but under ten times. The chain joins TRBV10-3 to TRBJ2-7, with TRBD2 identical over 7 bases. The length of the CDR3 is 16 residues. Germline V lookup: CDR1 ENHRY, CDR2 SYGVKD. With 0 bases clipped from V and 5 bases from J, the junction kept 10 bases outside the gene matches. The CDR3: CAISESPSGRYNEQYF. The CDR3 DNA sequence: TGTGCCATCAGTGAGTCGCCCTCCGGGAGGTATAACGAGCAGTACTTC.

The chain has TRBV30 and TRBJ1-3, with 7 positions matching TRBD1. The germline gives CDR1 GTSNPN, CDR2 SVGIG (reference sequence). The length of the CDR3 is 12 residues. The V gene end was trimmed by 5 bases and the J gene end by 6 bases; junction bases not matched to a gene: 4. This chain's CDR3 is CAWAGTENTIYF. The CDR3 region has the DNA TGTGCCTGGGCCGGGACAGAAAACACCATATATTTT. The full variable domain, in which reference TRBV30 and TRBJ1-3 provide the parts outside the CDR3, is SQTIHQWPATLVQPVGSPLSLECTVEGTSNPNLYWYRQAAGRGLQLLFYSVGIGQISSEVPQNLSASRPQDRQFILSSKKLLLSDSGFYLCAWAGTENTIYFGEGSWLTVV.